This is a list of T cell receptor beta chains from one sample in a study of blood T cell repertoires in COVID-19. Sequencing used immunoSEQ multiplex PCR; TCRdb keeps in-frame clones, though not all of them. The sample includes about 150,000 clones, roughly 83% of them seen just once. Material for sequencing was peripheral blood. The receptors were gathered from a woman aged 55 to 70 with COVID-19, enrolled during active disease. Both conserved end residues are part of each CDR3. A D gene is named only where the DNA matches it firmly. Some rows mark clone size as missing; the rest say once, few, many or name a class of expanded clone.

V	D	size	J	DNA	CDR3
TRBV5-5	.	.	TRBJ1-5	TGTGCCAGCAGCTTCATACAGGGGCCCCAGCATTTT	CASSFIQGPQHF
TRBV12-2	.	.	TRBJ2-7	TGTGCAAGTCGCTCCCGGACTAGCGGGAGCCACGAGCAGTACTTC	CASRSRTSGSHEQYF
TRBV10-1	.	.	TRBJ1-5	TGCGCCAGCACTGGCAGGGGCAATCAGCCCCAGCATTTT	CASTGRGNQPQHF
TRBV5-6	.	.	TRBJ1-2	TGTGCCAGCAGCTTGAGTATCGCTTACTCTAACTATGGCTACACCTTC	CASSLSIAYSNYGYTF
TRBV3-1/TRBV3-2	.	once	TRBJ2-5	TGTGCCAGCAGTGACTGGGGAGGTCCGTACCAAGAGACCCAGTACTTC	CASSDWGGPYQETQYF
TRBV9	TRBD1	.	TRBJ1-1	TGTGCCAGCAGCGGGACAGGGGGCTTAGGGACTGAAGCTTTCTTT	CASSGTGGLGTEAFF
TRBV27	TRBD1	.	TRBJ1-5	TGTGCCAGCAGAGTAGACAGGGGGAACAATCAGCCCCAGCATTTT	CASRVDRGNNQPQHF
TRBV2	TRBD1	.	TRBJ1-5	TGTGCCAGCAGACAGGGGCTTAGCAATCAGCCCCAGCATTTT	CASRQGLSNQPQHF
TRBV12-3/TRBV12-4	.	once	TRBJ1-2	TGTGCCAGCAGTTTACGCAGCTATGGCTACACCTTC	CASSLRSYGYTF
TRBV19	.	few	TRBJ1-3	TGTGCCAGTAACAGGCCTAGCTCTGGAAACACCATATATTTT	CASNRPSSGNTIYF
TRBV5-1	TRBD1	.	TRBJ1-6	TGCGCCAGCAGCTTCGACAGGGTGCGTTCACCCCTCCACTTT	CASSFDRVRSPLHF
TRBV7-7	.	.	TRBJ2-6	TGTGCCAGCAGCCCAGGCTCTGGGGCCAACGTCCTGACTTTC	CASSPGSGANVLTF
TRBV6-6	.	.	TRBJ1-5	TGTGCCAGCAGTTATCGGAGGGTTAGCAATCAGCCCCAGCATTTT	CASSYRRVSNQPQHF
TRBV6-5	.	.	TRBJ2-7	TGTGCCAGCAGTTCCCGACAGTATGGGGCTTACGAGCAGTACTTC	CASSSRQYGAYEQYF
TRBV18	TRBD1	.	TRBJ2-1	TGTGCCAGCTCACTAGAGTGGGGACAGGGTAACAATGAGCAGTTCTTC	CASSLEWGQGNNEQFF
TRBV19	TRBD2	.	TRBJ2-1	TGTGCCAGTAGTCCCCGTAGCGGGGTACTCCGCGAGCAGTTCTTC	CASSPRSGVLREQFF
TRBV11-3	.	once	TRBJ1-1	TGTGCCAGCAGCTTACTGCCAGGACATAGGGCTTTCTTT	CASSLLPGHRAFF
TRBV29-1	.	.	TRBJ2-2	TGCAGCGTTGCGGCAGGCATATCGCGGCTGTTTTTT	CSVAAGISRLFF
TRBV29-1	.	.	TRBJ1-2	TGCAGCGTTGATTTGGCCCTCTTCTCTAACTATGGCTACACCTTC	CSVDLALFSNYGYTF
TRBV6-5	TRBD1	.	TRBJ2-1	TGTGCCAGCATCACGGGACAGGGGAATGAGCAGTTCTTC	CASITGQGNEQFF
TRBV6-5	TRBD1	.	TRBJ2-1	TGTGCCAGCAGTTGGGGTGAGGGGGCTGGGGAGCAGTTCTTC	CASSWGEGAGEQFF
TRBV21-1	.	.	TRBJ1-1	TGTGCCAGCAGCAAGGGACAGGGCAACACTGAAGCTTTCTTT	CASSKGQGNTEAFF
TRBV7-8	TRBD1	.	TRBJ1-5	TGTGCCAGCAGCTTAGAAGGGGACAGGCGCAATCAGCCCCAGCATTTT	CASSLEGDRRNQPQHF
TRBV4-1	TRBD1	.	TRBJ1-6	TGCGCCAGCAGATTAGACAGGGAGTCCCTCCACTTT	CASRLDRESLHF
TRBV5-1	.	.	TRBJ1-1	TGCGCCAGCAGCGCCGATGGGCCGAAGAACACTGAAGCTTTCTTT	CASSADGPKNTEAFF
TRBV10-3	TRBD1	few	TRBJ1-1	TGTGCCATCAGTGGCGGGACAGGGAACACTGAAGCTTTCTTT	CAISGGTGNTEAFF
TRBV14	.	.	TRBJ2-3	TGTGCCAGCAGCCTGGCCGATACGCAGTATTTT	CASSLADTQYF
TRBV23-1	TRBD1	.	TRBJ1-1	TGCGCCAGCAGTCAAATCTTGACGGACAGGGAGCCCACTGAAGCTTTCTTT	CASSQILTDREPTEAFF
TRBV5-4	.	.	TRBJ1-3	TGTGCCAGCAGCTTGGGACAGCCGCAGAGCTCTGGAAACACCATATATTTT	CASSLGQPQSSGNTIYF
TRBV10-1	.	.	TRBJ1-3	TGCGCCAGCAGCAAGAGCTCTGGAAACACCATATATTTT	CASSKSSGNTIYF
TRBV2	.	.	TRBJ2-3	TGTGCCAGCAGGATGGCTAGTTACACAGATACGCAGTATTTT	CASRMASYTDTQYF
TRBV7-9	.	.	TRBJ1-1	TGTGCCAGCAGCCCCCAAGGAGGGATGGGCACTGAAGCTTTCTTT	CASSPQGGMGTEAFF
TRBV2	.	.	TRBJ2-1	TGTGCCAGCAGGGACACCGGTGTCAATGAGCAGTTCTTC	CASRDTGVNEQFF
TRBV12-5	.	.	TRBJ1-2	TGTGCTAGTGGTTTGGTACCAGACAGGTCTGGCTACACCTTC	CASGLVPDRSGYTF
TRBV5-5	.	once	TRBJ1-2	TGTGCCAGCAGCTTGGTGGGGGCTATTGCCCATGGCTACACCTTC	CASSLVGAIAHGYTF
TRBV7-3	.	.	TRBJ2-3	TGTGCCAGCAGCTCTCAACGGGCAGATACGCAGTATTTT	CASSSQRADTQYF
TRBV11-2	TRBD2	.	TRBJ2-7	TGTGCCAGCAGCTTAGACCCTAGCGGGGTCTACGAGCAGTACTTC	CASSLDPSGVYEQYF
TRBV7-2	.	.	TRBJ1-4	TGTGCCAGCAGCTTAGTTGGGCAACTTAATGAAAAACTGTTTTTT	CASSLVGQLNEKLFF
TRBV27	.	.	TRBJ2-6	TGTGCCAGCAGTCCCGCTGGGGCCAACGTCCTGACTTTC	CASSPAGANVLTF
TRBV14	.	.	TRBJ1-2	TGTGCCAGCAGCCAAGATATCCTTTATGGCTACACCTTC	CASSQDILYGYTF
TRBV5-1	.	.	TRBJ2-2	TGCGCCAGCACCGACACCGGGGAGCTGTTTTTT	CASTDTGELFF
TRBV27	.	.	TRBJ2-6	TGTGCCAGCAGTCCACAGGGATTTGGGGCCAACGTCCTGACTTTC	CASSPQGFGANVLTF
TRBV2	.	few	TRBJ1-1	TGTGCCAGCAGACTCACGGACACTCAGAACACTGAAGCTTTCTTT	CASRLTDTQNTEAFF
TRBV6-2/TRBV6-3	.	.	TRBJ1-5	TGTGCCAGCAGCCCTCCCACAGGGCAGCCGCCCAAGCCCCAGCATTTT	CASSPPTGQPPKPQHF
TRBV5-6	TRBD2	.	TRBJ2-1	TGTGCCAGCGATAGCGGGCTTGCCGGCTCCTACAATGAGCAGTTCTTC	CASDSGLAGSYNEQFF
TRBV3-1/TRBV3-2	TRBD1	few	TRBJ1-5	TGTGCCAGCAGCACGACAGGGGGGAACAATCAGCCCCAGCATTTT	CASSTTGGNNQPQHF
TRBV5-1	.	.	TRBJ1-1	TGCGCCAGCAGCTTGTCGCTGGGGGAGGGAGCTTTCTTT	CASSLSLGEGAFF
TRBV5-5	.	.	TRBJ1-2	TGTGCCAGCAGCTTGACAGGGCCACCCCTCTATGGCTACACCTTC	CASSLTGPPLYGYTF
TRBV28	TRBD1	.	TRBJ1-1	TGTGCCAGCAGTGGTCCCGGGACAGCTAAAGCTTTCTTT	CASSGPGTAKAFF
TRBV7-9	TRBD1	.	TRBJ1-4	TGTGCCAGCAGCTTCGGGCAGGGGGCGGCTGAAAAACTGTTTTTT	CASSFGQGAAEKLFF
TRBV12-3/TRBV12-4	.	.	TRBJ1-5	TGTGCCAGCAGTTTGGGCGGGTATCAGCCCCAGCATTTT	CASSLGGYQPQHF
TRBV18	TRBD1	.	TRBJ2-2	TGTGCCAGCTCACCACCCCAGGGGGCAAGTACCGGGGAGCTGTTTTTT	CASSPPQGASTGELFF
TRBV5-1	.	many	TRBJ2-5	TGCGCCAGCAGCTCAGGACAAGGCCGAGAGACCCAGTACTTC	CASSSGQGRETQYF
TRBV30	TRBD1	few	TRBJ1-5	TGTGCCTGGAGTACAGGGGGCGCAGGTCAGCCCCAGCATTTT	CAWSTGGAGQPQHF